This T cell receptor (beta chain) stems from a study of T cell changes during pregnancy in multiple sclerosis. Assay used: immunoSEQ multiplex PCR; TCRdb lists only in-frame clones, some missing. Of approximately 60,000 clones in the sample, 90% to 95% were seen once. Germline V gene lookup returns CDR1 SGDLS and CDR2 YYNGEE. Deletions cut 0 bases from V and 7 bases from J, with 11 bases between. The CDR3 covers 14 residues. The receptor comes from a female donor with multiple sclerosis, enrolled in a pregnancy study. This sample comprised CD4+ T cells from peripheral blood mononuclear cells, obtained in the second trimester of pregnancy. The J gene is TRBJ1-3, the V gene TRBV9; D might be TRBD1 (5 bases). In nucleotides, the CDR3 is TGTGCCAGCAGCGTAGCGACGCCAGGGAACACCATATATTTT. Its protein product is CASSVATPGNTIYF.